This entry lists 9 T cell receptor beta chains sequenced from one sample in a study of glioma-infiltrating T cells. TCR alpha and beta CDR3 regions were amplified from RNA using iRepertoire nested multiplex PCR. TCRdb ran MiXCR on the multiplex PCR reads and lists one entry per CDR3 protein. The sample lists under 200,000 distinct CDR3 sequences, around 42% occurring once. The sequenced material came from glioma tissue, nonneoplastic brain tissue, or PBMCs (not recorded which). The receptors come from a human donor with low-grade glioma or glioblastoma, undergoing nonglioma brain surgery, or in good health (not recorded which).

This clonotype was observed many times. This chain uses TRBV28 with TRBJ1-6, with D perhaps matching TRBD1 (6 bases). Germline V gives CDR1 MDHEN, CDR2 SYDVKM. CDR3 length equals 15 residues. Trimming removed 9 bases from V and 8 bases from J, with 20 bases in between. The CDR3 coding sequence is TGTGCCAGTCGCCGGTGGCAGGGGAGACATTCACCCCTCCACTTT. Its protein is CASRRWQGRHSPLHF.

This clonotype was observed many times. The chain couples TRBV28 to TRBJ2-5, with 8 bases identical to TRBD1. Trimming removed 7 bases from V and 5 bases from J; junction bases left unmatched: 6. CDR1 and CDR2 from the germline V gene are MDHEN and SYDVKM. This CDR3 spans 13 amino acids. The CDR3 protein is CASTSNRGETQYF. Here the CDR3 DNA reads TGTGCCAGCACCTCGAACAGGGGGGAGACCCAGTACTTC.

This clonotype was seen only once. The germline gene is not matched at one end of the junction; a read error may be the cause. V gene TRBV6-1 combines with J gene TRBJ2-2, with D maybe TRBD1 (5 bases). CDR3 length: 17 residues. Germline CDR1 and CDR2: MNHNS and SASEGT. DNA for the CDR3: TGTGCCAGCAGTGAAATTAGGGGTATGGTATGGACCGTGGAGCTGTTTTTT. Translating gives CASSEIRGMVWTVELFF.

In this sample, this clonotype turned up many times. The chain is built from TRBV20-1 and TRBJ1-5, with D possibly matching TRBD1 (6 bases). The V gene lost 3 bases and the J gene lost 7 bases, with 13 bases spanning the gap. CDR1 and CDR2 (germline): DFQATT, SNEGSKA (reference sequence). The CDR3 has 13 amino acids. In DNA form, the CDR3 reads TGCAGTGCTAGGGAACAGGGCGGGCAGCCCCAGCATTTT. As protein: CSAREQGGQPQHF.

Of note for this clonotype: This could be a read error, since a much larger clone is one nucleotide away. The chain uses TRBV2 and TRBJ1-5, with a tentative D call TRBD1 (5 bases). From germline, CDR1 is SNHLY and CDR2 FYNNEI. This CDR3 spans 15 amino acids. Trimming took 7 bases from V and 2 from J, leaving 15 bases between them. Here the CDR3 reads CASTAYLGGNQPQHF. As DNA, the CDR3 is TGTGCCAGCACTGCGTACCTGGGGGGCAATCAGCCCCAGCATTTT.

The chain employs TRBV20-1 and TRBJ2-7, with 8 bases lining up with TRBD2. V lost 2 bases, J lost 7 bases, and 16 bases stayed unmatched. CDR1 is DFQATT and CDR2 is SNEGSKA in the germline V gene (reference sequence). The CDR3 runs 16 residues. For the CDR3, the DNA is TGCAGTGCTAGATCCCGGGAGGGATTGTTGTCCAATGAGCAGTACTTC. This sequence encodes CSARSREGLLSNEQYF.

This rearrangement joins TRBV2 to TRBJ1-1, with unresolved D. This CDR3 is 13 amino acids long. The V and J ends lost 8 bases and 2 bases respectively, with 12 bases between them. The germline gives CDR1 SNHLY, CDR2 FYNNEI. The CDR3 sequence is CASAPAENTEAFF. The DNA of the CDR3 is TGTGCCAGCGCCCCTGCAGAAAACACTGAAGCTTTCTTT.

This chain uses TRBV12-3 or TRBV12-4 with TRBJ2-3, with D unclear. V shed 3 bases and J shed 6 bases, with 7 bases lying between them. CDR3 length: 12 residues. In DNA, the CDR3 is TGTGCCAGCAGTTTTCGCCCTGATACGCAGTATTTT. Encoded protein: CASSFRPDTQYF.

This clonotype was seen only once. V usage is TRBV12-3 or TRBV12-4 and J usage is TRBJ1-1; D is undetermined. V was shortened by 3 bases and J by 3 bases, with 8 bases between the two germline ends. The CDR3 spans 13 residues. The CDR3 reads CASSFEVDTEAFF. As DNA, the CDR3 is TGTGCCAGCAGTTTTGAGGTGGACACTGAAGCTTTCTTT.